The rows below give T cell receptor beta chains drawn from one sample of a study of CD8+ T cells in alopecia areata. The repertoire was sequenced with immunoSEQ multiplex PCR; TCRdb's copy has only in-frame clones and lacks some. The sample yields roughly 100,000 clones, 55% seen once. The sample comprised CD4+ T cells sorted from blood. The receptors stem from a human donor in good health. Each CDR3 is given with its conserved first and last residue.

V gene	J gene	CDR3 protein
TRBV29-1	TRBJ1-1	CSVEGRLLNTEAFF
TRBV5-6	TRBJ2-3	CASSLSRPWDTQYF
TRBV15	TRBJ1-5	CATSKGTGDSQPQHF
TRBV5-1	TRBJ1-2	CASSGQDSGGGYTF
TRBV10-3	TRBJ2-4	CAISDGGQGRNIQYF
TRBV29-1	TRBJ2-1	CSAGTSQVDEQFF
TRBV30	TRBJ1-2	CALLKTGTGRNYGYTF
TRBV7-2	TRBJ2-3	CASSLVDRLSTDTQYF
TRBV5-6	TRBJ2-7	CASSFMWGGSEQYF
TRBV7-2	TRBJ2-5	CASRGLAGGVETQYF
TRBV6-1	TRBJ2-6	CASRTGGSGANVLTF
TRBV25-1	TRBJ2-5	CASGTGLNGETQYF
TRBV5-1	TRBJ2-4	CASSPTLPSGPLAKNIQYF
TRBV6-6	TRBJ1-1	CASGVKKGGVGTEAFF
TRBV27	TRBJ2-5	CASSSRGTGGRETQYF
TRBV2	TRBJ1-2	CASDRQGDYGYTF
TRBV18	TRBJ1-2	CASSPAITELYGYTF
TRBV11-2	TRBJ2-3	CASSYTGGRTDTQYF
TRBV11-2	TRBJ2-7	CASSLGIGWRGSSYEQYF
TRBV25-1	TRBJ2-5	CASSELRYQETQYF
TRBV9	TRBJ2-5	CASSVGDPARETQYF
TRBV7-6	TRBJ2-3	CASSLNHRSTDTQYF
TRBV30	TRBJ1-1	CAWLLARGTRGTEAFF
TRBV30	TRBJ1-3	CAYGTGGDTIYF
TRBV6-6	TRBJ2-3	CASSYSRAGPDTQYF
TRBV9	TRBJ2-5	CASSVGLLETQYF
TRBV6-5	TRBJ2-1	CASRGAIINEQFF
TRBV5-4	TRBJ1-2	CASRGQGNYGYTF
TRBV29-1	TRBJ1-2	CSVAGYTF
TRBV29-1	TRBJ2-2	CSVSRDRGNTGELFF
TRBV29-1	TRBJ1-1	CSVMGTGGLGNTEAFF
TRBV4-1	TRBJ1-2	CASSSSDGFYGYTF
TRBV2	TRBJ1-1	CASKLGTSNTEAFF
TRBV29-1	TRBJ2-1	CSVIPGQGYNEQFF
TRBV28	TRBJ1-2	CASTTGTGPFGVGYTF
TRBV23-1	TRBJ1-5	CASSQREGENQPQHF
TRBV12-2	TRBJ1-6	CASRRTGRKSPLHF
TRBV28	TRBJ2-5	CASSLVADYSQETQYF
TRBV6-5	TRBJ1-2	CASSYSGGGYGYTF
TRBV20-1	TRBJ2-7	CSADEGYEQYF
TRBV29-1	TRBJ2-3	CSASDRVTDTQYF
TRBV6-5	TRBJ2-1	CASSYSMGQTNEQFF
TRBV7-2	TRBJ2-7	CASSLGTSGGHEQYF
TRBV7-8	TRBJ2-5	CASSHRQGQETQYF
TRBV29-1	TRBJ2-1	CSVEHLAGGLGNEQFF
TRBV4-2	TRBJ2-7	CASSQDPTVYEQYF
TRBV7-9	TRBJ1-2	CASSLGPNYGYTF
TRBV30	TRBJ1-5	CAWSAGRGHQPQHF
TRBV5-1	TRBJ2-5	CASSLASGGDPETQYF
TRBV30	TRBJ2-7	CAWSVYRDEQYF
TRBV7-2	TRBJ2-1	CASSLDQGGQFF
TRBV20-1	TRBJ2-1	CSARSGAMFF
TRBV2	TRBJ1-5	CASSRQATGGNQPQHF
TRBV29-1	TRBJ2-2	CSVDRDGTGELFF
TRBV30	TRBJ2-1	CAWSVQGNEQFF
TRBV30	TRBJ2-1	CAWSVYRGSYNEQFF
TRBV29-1	TRBJ1-2	CSGRSAGGYTF
TRBV4-3	TRBJ2-6	CASSQSVTGTGSGANVLTF
TRBV10-3	TRBJ2-1	CAISESTNFRDEQFF